This T cell receptor (beta chain) is from a study of shared clonotypes between healthy human individuals. Some clones are missing from TCRdb's copy, which holds only in-frame ones; the method was immunoSEQ multiplex PCR. The sample lists millions of clones, 85% to 95% occurring once. V shed 7 bases and J 8 bases; nucleotides not matched to a gene: 7. The CDR3 totals 13 residues. CDR1 and CDR2 from the germline V gene are MNHNY and SVGAGI (reference sequence). All participating donors were Caucasian adults from Nashville, Tennessee. This clonotype was obtained from a man aged 18 to 30 in good health. The rearrangement links TRBV6-6 to TRBJ1-4; 7 nucleotides match TRBD1. The material sequenced was naive CD4+ T cells sorted from blood. The subset here: CD45RA+ positively selected. In nucleotides, the CDR3 is TGTGCCAGCACGGGACAGCCAGGCGAAAAACTGTTTTTT. Protein sequence: CASTGQPGEKLFF.